Below are 17 T cell receptor beta chains sequenced from a single sample in a study of blood T cell repertoires in COVID-19. Libraries were prepared by immunoSEQ multiplex PCR; TCRdb keeps only in-frame clonotypes and omits some of them. In the table there are approximately 300,000 clones, 70% to 90% of which are singletons. The sample taken for sequencing was PBMCs or T cells enriched from blood (not recorded which). The receptors were sampled from a woman aged 30 to 39 who had recovered from COVID-19.

This sequence joins TRBV5-1 and TRBJ2-3; TRBD1 is a possible D gene (6 bases). This CDR3 region has 14 residues. V lost 3 bases to trimming and J lost 6 bases, with 14 bases between them. Germline CDR1 and CDR2: SGHRS and YFSETQ. The CDR3 DNA is TGCGCCAGCAGCTCAGGACAGCCACGGGATACGCAGTATTTT. It encodes CASSSGQPRDTQYF.

This clone occurred a few times. This chain connects TRBV27 to TRBJ1-4; 7 bases fit TRBD1. The J segment lost 5 bases and the V segment lost 5 bases, leaving 8 bases of the junction unmatched. Per germline, CDR1 MNHEY and CDR2 SMNVEV (reference sequence). The CDR3 is 15 amino acids. CDR3 sequence (DNA): TGTGCCAGCAGTATCTGGGACAGCCAGAATGAAAAACTGTTTTTT. Its protein is CASSIWDSQNEKLFF. The whole variable domain, remainder taken from reference TRBV27 and TRBJ1-4, is EAQVTQNPRYLITVTGKKLTVTCSQNMNHEYMSWYRQDPGLGLRQIYYSMNVEVTDKGDVPEGYKVSRKEKRNFPLILESPSPNQTSLYFCASSIWDSQNEKLFFGSGTQLSVL.

The chain is built from TRBV7-8 and TRBJ2-7, with D maybe TRBD1 (5 bases). The CDR3 contains 15 residues. V was cut by 3 bases and J by 2 bases, with 14 bases left in between. Looked up from germline, CDR1 is SGHVS and CDR2 is FQNEAQ. The CDR3 DNA sequence: TGTGCCAGCAGCTTGGAGTGGGGCGCAGCCTACGAGCAGTACTTC. Protein product: CASSLEWGAAYEQYF.

This clone showed up just once. The V gene is TRBV27, the J gene TRBJ2-1, with D unclear. The CDR3 is made up of 12 amino acids. Trimming shortened V by 1 base and J by 6 bases, and 4 bases separated the two germline ends. CDR1 is MNHEY, CDR2 SMNVEV, per germline (reference sequence). The CDR3 is CASSLFGNEQFF. The CDR3 region has the DNA TGTGCCAGCAGTTTATTCGGCAATGAGCAGTTCTTC.

The chain recombines TRBV27 with TRBJ2-7; tentatively, D is TRBD1 (5 bases). V was trimmed by 3 bases and J by 3 bases, leaving 12 bases between them. This CDR3 has 14 residues. Germline V gives CDR1 MNHEY, CDR2 SMNVEV (reference sequence). CDR3 in DNA: TGTGCCAGCAGTTTTGGGCAGGGAATCTACGAGCAGTACTTC. This codes for CASSFGQGIYEQYF.

This chain uses TRBV2 with TRBJ1-6; the D is unclear. The CDR3 covers 16 residues. Trimming cost V 6 bases and J 4 bases, with 16 bases left between them. In germline, CDR1 is SNHLY, CDR2 FYNNEI. CDR3 coding DNA: TGTGCCAGCAGCGAGGCTAGACCTCAATATAATTCACCCCTCCACTTT. Protein sequence: CASSEARPQYNSPLHF.

This clone was seen a single time. This chain uses TRBV5-8 with TRBJ1-1; unclear D gene. This CDR3 has 14 amino acids. The V gene lost 5 bases and the J gene lost 6 bases, with 17 bases spanning the gap. Germline CDR1 reads SGHTS; CDR2 reads YDEGEE. CDR3 coding DNA: TGTGCCAGCAGGACGGGATTCGAGTTGGCTGAAGCTTTCTTT. This sequence encodes CASRTGFELAEAFF.

The J gene is TRBJ1-1, the V gene TRBV2; D is ambiguous. Between the trimmed V and J ends, which lost 5 bases and 5 bases, there was a span of 12 bases. This CDR3 comprises 13 residues. Germline V gene data show CDR1 as SNHLY and CDR2 as FYNNEI. The CDR3 is CASSQEDRTEAFF. DNA for the CDR3: TGTGCCAGCAGTCAGGAGGACCGGACTGAAGCTTTCTTT.

V gene TRBV21-1 combines with J gene TRBJ1-4. TRBV21-1 is tagged as a pseudogene. This CDR3 is 15 amino acids long. The CDR3 bases are TGTGCCAGCAGCAAATTTGCGCATCGGGGTGAAAAACTGTTTTTT. It is translated as CASSKFAHRGEKLFF.

This clone was detected a few times. This chain links TRBV7-2 with TRBJ1-2; the D gene is possibly TRBD1 (5 bases). V lost 0 bases and J lost 0, with 17 bases in between. This CDR3 is 18 amino acids long. The germline gives CDR1 SGHTA, CDR2 FQGNSA. In DNA, the CDR3 is TGTGCCAGCAGCTTAGCGCCAGGCAGGGAACAAACTAACTATGGCTACACCTTC. Protein: CASSLAPGREQTNYGYTF.

The chain's CDR3 is CASSANRDRGANVLTF. The CDR3 nucleotides are TGTGCCAGCTCAGCTAACCGGGACAGGGGGGCCAACGTCCTGACTTTC. The V and J genes are TRBV18 and TRBJ2-6; 8 bases line up with TRBD1. This CDR3 is 16 amino acids long. Germline V gene lookup returns CDR1 KGHSH and CDR2 LQKENI. V trimming: 5 bases; J trimming: 4 bases; junction bases outside the gene matches: 7.

The CDR3 is CASSTLGTVIFTEAFF. The CDR3 nucleotides are TGTGCCAGTAGTACCCTCGGGACAGTAATTTTCACTGAAGCTTTCTTT. The rearrangement uses TRBV19 and TRBJ1-1; 7 bases map to TRBD1. In germline, CDR1 is LNHDA, CDR2 SQIVND (reference sequence). Trimming took 4 bases from V and 4 from J; bases not matched to a gene: 12. CDR3 size: 16 residues.

The rearrangement links TRBV10-2 to TRBJ1-1; 10 bases are shared with TRBD1. The J segment lost 3 bases and the V segment lost 7 bases, leaving 5 bases of the junction unmatched. This CDR3 has 14 residues. Germline assignment: CDR1 WSHSY and CDR2 SAAADI. CDR3 sequence reads: CASKAGTGDTEAFF. CDR3 nucleotide sequence: TGCGCCAGCAAGGCCGGGACAGGGGACACTGAAGCTTTCTTT.

This clone occurred once. The chain links TRBV2 to TRBJ1-1; 9 bases fit TRBD1. The V segment lost 6 bases and the J segment 5 bases; nucleotides outside the gene matches: 4. The germline V gene has CDR1 SNHLY and CDR2 FYNNEI. CDR3 length equals 13 residues. The CDR3 DNA follows: TGTGCCAGCAGAGACAGGGGGGGGACTGAAGCTTTCTTT. This gives the protein CASRDRGGTEAFF.

This clone was recorded a few times. J is TRBJ2-5 and V is TRBV9; 7 positions agree with TRBD2. Trimming took 3 bases from V and 4 from J; bases not matched to a gene: 6. This CDR3 has 14 residues. From germline, CDR1 is SGDLS and CDR2 YYNGEE. CDR3 sequence (DNA): TGTGCCAGCAGCGGATCCGGGACTACAGAGACCCAGTACTTC. It codes for CASSGSGTTETQYF. The whole variable domain, filled in from reference TRBV9 and TRBJ2-5, reads DSGVTQTPKHLITATGQRVTLRCSPRSGDLSVYWYQQSLDQGLQFLIQYYNGEERAKGNILERFSAQQFPDLHSELNLSSLELGDSALYFCASSGSGTTETQYFGPGTRLLVL.

This chain links TRBV30 with TRBJ1-4; a weak D match, TRBD1 (6 bases). The CDR3 spans 14 residues. Per the germline V gene, CDR1 is GTSNPN and CDR2 is SVGIG (reference sequence). V was cut by 0 bases and J by 8 bases, with 13 bases left in between. CDR3 residues: CAWSVPGVKEKLFF. CDR3 DNA: TGTGCCTGGAGTGTCCCAGGGGTGAAAGAAAAACTGTTTTTT.

The genes are TRBV11-2 and TRBJ1-1, with TRBD1 matching over 9 bases. Trimming cost V 5 bases and J 1 base; bases outside gene matches: 8. Germline loops: CDR1 SGHAT, CDR2 FQNNGV. The CDR3 loop spans 16 amino acids. CDR3 region: CASSLTGGLGNTEAFF. Written as DNA, the CDR3 is TGTGCCAGCAGCCTAACAGGGGGCCTGGGGAACACTGAAGCTTTCTTT.